The clone carrying this T cell receptor (beta chain) is labeled as medium-sized. Per the germline V gene, CDR1 is MNHEY and CDR2 is SMNVEV (reference sequence). V dropped 2 bases and J dropped 1 base, with 11 bases sitting between them. This CDR3 spans 15 amino acids. The source of the sample is a study of circulating CD8 cells and anti-PD-1 response in melanoma. TCR libraries were prepared from around 14 ng of total RNA with the QIAseq Immune Repertoire TCR panel. TCRdb re-analysed the reads in MiXCR, keeping a single row per CDR3 protein. The data contain several hundred distinct CDR3 sequences, roughly 9.6% of them singletons. Four subsets defined by PD-1 and/or TIGIT were sorted from live CD3+CD8+TCRalphabeta+ cells.

This chain uses TRBV27 with TRBJ2-5; D remains unclear. This sequence was found in a human donor with melanoma. The specimen was CD8+ T cells from PBMCs, collected at baseline or after one month of anti-PD-1 therapy (not recorded which). The chain's CDR3 is CASSLPNAAQETQYF. CDR3 coding DNA: TGTGCCAGCAGTTTACCGAACGCGGCCCAAGAGACCCAGTACTTC.